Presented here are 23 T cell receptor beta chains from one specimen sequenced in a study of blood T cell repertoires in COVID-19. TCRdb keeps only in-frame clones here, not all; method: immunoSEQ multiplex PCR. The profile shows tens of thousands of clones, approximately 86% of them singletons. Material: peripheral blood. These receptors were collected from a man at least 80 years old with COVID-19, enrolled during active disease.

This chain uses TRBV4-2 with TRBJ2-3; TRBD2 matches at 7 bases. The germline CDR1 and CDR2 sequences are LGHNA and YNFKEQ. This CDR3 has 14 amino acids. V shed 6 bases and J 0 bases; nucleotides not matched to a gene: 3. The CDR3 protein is CASSLGGSTDTQYF. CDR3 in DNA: TGTGCCAGCAGTCTGGGGGGGAGCACAGATACGCAGTATTTT.

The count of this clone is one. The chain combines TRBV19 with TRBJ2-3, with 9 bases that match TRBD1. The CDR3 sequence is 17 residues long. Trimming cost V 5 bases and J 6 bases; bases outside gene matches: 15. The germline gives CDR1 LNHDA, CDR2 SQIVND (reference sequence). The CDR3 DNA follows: TGTGCCAGTAGTCCCTTCCCGGGACAGGGTTCTGAGGATACGCAGTATTTT. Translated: CASSPFPGQGSEDTQYF.

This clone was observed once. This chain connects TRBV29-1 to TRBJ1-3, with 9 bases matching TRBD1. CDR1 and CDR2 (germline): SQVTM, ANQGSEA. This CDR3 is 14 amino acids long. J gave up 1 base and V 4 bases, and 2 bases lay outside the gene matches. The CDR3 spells CSVGDRDSGNTIYF. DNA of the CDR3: TGCAGCGTTGGGGACAGGGATTCTGGAAACACCATATATTTT.

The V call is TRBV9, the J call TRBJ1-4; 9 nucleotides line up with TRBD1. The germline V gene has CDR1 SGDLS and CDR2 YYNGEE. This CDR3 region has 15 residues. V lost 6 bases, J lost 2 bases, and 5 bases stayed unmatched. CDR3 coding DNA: TGTGCCAGCACGGGACAGGGATCGACTAATGAAAAACTGTTTTTT. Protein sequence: CASTGQGSTNEKLFF.

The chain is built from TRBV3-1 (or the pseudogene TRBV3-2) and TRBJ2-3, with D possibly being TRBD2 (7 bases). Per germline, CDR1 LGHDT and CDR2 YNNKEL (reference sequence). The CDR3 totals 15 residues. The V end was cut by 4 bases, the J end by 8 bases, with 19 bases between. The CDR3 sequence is CASSPTHGGQGTQYF. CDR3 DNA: TGTGCCAGCAGCCCTACTCACGGGGGGCAGGGTACGCAGTATTTT.

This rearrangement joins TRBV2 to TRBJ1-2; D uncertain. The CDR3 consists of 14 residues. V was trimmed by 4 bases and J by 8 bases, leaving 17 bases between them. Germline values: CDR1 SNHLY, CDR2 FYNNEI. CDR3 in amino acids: CASSAVGPSRGYTF. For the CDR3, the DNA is TGTGCCAGCAGTGCTGTTGGGCCCTCCCGCGGCTACACCTTC.

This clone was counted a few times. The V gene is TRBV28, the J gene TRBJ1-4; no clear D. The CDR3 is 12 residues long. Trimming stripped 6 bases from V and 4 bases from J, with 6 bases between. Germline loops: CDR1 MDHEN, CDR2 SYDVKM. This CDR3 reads CASRRLNEKLFF. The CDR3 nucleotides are TGTGCCAGCAGGCGGCTTAATGAAAAACTGTTTTTT.

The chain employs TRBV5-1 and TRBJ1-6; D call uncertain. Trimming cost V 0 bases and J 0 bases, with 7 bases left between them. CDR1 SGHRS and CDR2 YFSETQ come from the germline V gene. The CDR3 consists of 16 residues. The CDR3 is CASSLGESSYNSPLHF. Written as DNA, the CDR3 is TGCGCCAGCAGCTTGGGCGAGAGCTCCTATAATTCACCCCTCCACTTT.

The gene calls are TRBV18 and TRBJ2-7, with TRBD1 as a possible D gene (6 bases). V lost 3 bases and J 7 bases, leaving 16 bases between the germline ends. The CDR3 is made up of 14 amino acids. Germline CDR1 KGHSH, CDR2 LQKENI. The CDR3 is CASSPFYRVEEQYF. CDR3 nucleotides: TGTGCCAGCTCACCTTTCTACAGGGTTGAGGAGCAGTACTTC.

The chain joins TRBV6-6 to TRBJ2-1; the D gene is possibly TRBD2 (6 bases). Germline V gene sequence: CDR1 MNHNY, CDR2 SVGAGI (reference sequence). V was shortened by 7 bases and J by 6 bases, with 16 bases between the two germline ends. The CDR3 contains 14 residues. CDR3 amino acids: CASKIGGVPNEQFF. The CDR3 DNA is TGTGCCAGCAAAATCGGAGGGGTTCCCAATGAGCAGTTCTTC.

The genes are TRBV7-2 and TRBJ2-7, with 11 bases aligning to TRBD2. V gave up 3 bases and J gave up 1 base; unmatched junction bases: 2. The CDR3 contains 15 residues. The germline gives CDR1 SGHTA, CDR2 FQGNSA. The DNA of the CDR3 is TGTGCCAGCAGCTTTCCTAGCGGGGGGTCCTACGAGCAGTACTTC. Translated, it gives CASSFPSGGSYEQYF.

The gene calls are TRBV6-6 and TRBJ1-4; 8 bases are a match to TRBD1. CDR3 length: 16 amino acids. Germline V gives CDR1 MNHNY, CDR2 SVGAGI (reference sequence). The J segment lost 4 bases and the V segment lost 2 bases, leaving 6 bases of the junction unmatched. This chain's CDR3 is CASSYTAGGINEKLFF. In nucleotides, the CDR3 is TGTGCCAGCAGTTACACGGCAGGGGGCATTAATGAAAAACTGTTTTTT.

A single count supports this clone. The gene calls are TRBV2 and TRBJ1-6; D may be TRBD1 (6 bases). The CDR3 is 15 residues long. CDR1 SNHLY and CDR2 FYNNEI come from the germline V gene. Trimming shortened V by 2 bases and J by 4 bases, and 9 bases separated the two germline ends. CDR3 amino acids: CASSEQGLYNSPLHF. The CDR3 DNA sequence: TGTGCCAGCAGTGAACAGGGGCTGTATAATTCACCCCTCCACTTT.

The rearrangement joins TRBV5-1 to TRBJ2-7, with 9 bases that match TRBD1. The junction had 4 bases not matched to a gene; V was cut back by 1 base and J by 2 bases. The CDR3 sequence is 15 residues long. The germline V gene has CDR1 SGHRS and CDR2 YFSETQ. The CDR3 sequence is CASSLSGQGTYEQYF. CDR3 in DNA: TGCGCCAGCAGCTTGTCGGGACAGGGAACCTACGAGCAGTACTTC. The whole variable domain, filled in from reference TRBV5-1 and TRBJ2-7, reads KAGVTQTPRYLIKTRGQQVTLSCSPISGHRSVSWYQQTPGQGLQFLFEYFSETQRNKGNFPGRFSGRQFSNSRSEMNVSTLELGDSALYLCASSLSGQGTYEQYFGPGTRLTVT.

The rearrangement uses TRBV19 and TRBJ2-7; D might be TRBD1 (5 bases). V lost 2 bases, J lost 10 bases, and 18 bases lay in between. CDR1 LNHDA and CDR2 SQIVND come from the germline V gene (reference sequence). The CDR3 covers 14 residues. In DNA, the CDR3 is TGTGCCAGTAGTATAACAGGCGGATCCTCTTCCCAGTACTTC. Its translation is CASSITGGSSSQYF.

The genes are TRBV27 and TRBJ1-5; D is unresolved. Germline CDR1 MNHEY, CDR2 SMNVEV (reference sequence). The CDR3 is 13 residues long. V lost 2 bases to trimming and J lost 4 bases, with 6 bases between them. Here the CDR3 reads CASSLQANQPQHF. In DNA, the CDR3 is TGTGCCAGCAGTTTACAGGCTAATCAGCCCCAGCATTTT.

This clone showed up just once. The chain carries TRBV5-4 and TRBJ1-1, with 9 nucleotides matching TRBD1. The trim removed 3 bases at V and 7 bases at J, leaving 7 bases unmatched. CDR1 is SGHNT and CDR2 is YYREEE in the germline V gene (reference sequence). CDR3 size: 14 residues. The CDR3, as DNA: TGTGCCAGCAGCTCCGGGACAGGGACGGGTGAAGCTTTCTTT. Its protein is CASSSGTGTGEAFF.

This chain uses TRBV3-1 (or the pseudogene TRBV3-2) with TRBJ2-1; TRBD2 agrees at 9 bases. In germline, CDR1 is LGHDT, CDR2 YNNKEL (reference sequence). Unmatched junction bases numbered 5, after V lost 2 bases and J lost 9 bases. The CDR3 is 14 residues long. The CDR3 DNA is TGTGCCAGCAGCCAAAGGGCGGGGGGGTTTGAGCAGTTCTTC. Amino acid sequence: CASSQRAGGFEQFF.

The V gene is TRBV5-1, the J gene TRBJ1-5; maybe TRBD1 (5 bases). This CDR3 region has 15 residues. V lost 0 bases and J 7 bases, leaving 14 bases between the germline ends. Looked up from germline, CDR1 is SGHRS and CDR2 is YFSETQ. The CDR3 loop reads CASSLAAGRGQPQHF. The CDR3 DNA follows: TGCGCCAGCAGCTTGGCCGCGGGGCGCGGACAGCCCCAGCATTTT.

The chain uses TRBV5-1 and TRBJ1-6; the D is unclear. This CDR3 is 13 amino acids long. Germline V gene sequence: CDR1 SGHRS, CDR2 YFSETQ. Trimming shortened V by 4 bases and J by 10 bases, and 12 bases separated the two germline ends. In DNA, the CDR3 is TGCGCCAGCAGCCCCCTTCCCCTGTCACCCCTCCACTTT. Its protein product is CASSPLPLSPLHF.

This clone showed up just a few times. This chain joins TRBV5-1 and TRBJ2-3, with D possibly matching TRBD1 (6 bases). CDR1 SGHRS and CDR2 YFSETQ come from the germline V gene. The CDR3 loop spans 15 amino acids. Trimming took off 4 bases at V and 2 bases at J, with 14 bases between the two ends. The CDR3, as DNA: TGCGCCAGCAGCGGTACGGGACACCTCACAGATACGCAGTATTTT. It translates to CASSGTGHLTDTQYF.

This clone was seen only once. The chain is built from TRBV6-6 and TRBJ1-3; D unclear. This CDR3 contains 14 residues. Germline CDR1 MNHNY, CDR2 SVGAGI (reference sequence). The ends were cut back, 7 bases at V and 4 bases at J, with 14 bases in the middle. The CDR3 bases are TGTGCCAGCACCGCGAGGGCGGTCGGAAACACCATATATTTT. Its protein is CASTARAVGNTIYF.

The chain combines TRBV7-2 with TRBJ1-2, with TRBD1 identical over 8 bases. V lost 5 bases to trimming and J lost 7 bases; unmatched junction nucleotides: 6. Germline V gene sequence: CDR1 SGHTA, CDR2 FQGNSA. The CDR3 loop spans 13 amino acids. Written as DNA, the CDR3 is TGTGCCAGCAGCCCAGGACAGGGCCGTGGCTACACCTTC. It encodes CASSPGQGRGYTF.